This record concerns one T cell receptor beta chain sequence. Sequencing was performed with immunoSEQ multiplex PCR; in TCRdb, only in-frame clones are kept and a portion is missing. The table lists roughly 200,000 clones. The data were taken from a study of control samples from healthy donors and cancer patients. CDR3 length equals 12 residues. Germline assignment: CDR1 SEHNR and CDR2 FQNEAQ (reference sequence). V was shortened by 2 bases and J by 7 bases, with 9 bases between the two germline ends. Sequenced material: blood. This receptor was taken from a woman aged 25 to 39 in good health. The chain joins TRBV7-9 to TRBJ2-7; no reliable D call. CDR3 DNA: TGTGCCAGCAGCTTAATCTCCCGGGAGCAGTACTTC. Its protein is CASSLISREQYF.